These 27 T cell receptor beta chains came from one sample sequenced in a study of blood T cell repertoires in COVID-19. Repertoires were generated with immunoSEQ multiplex PCR, while TCRdb's copy carries only in-frame clones and drops some. The sample consists of about 150,000 clones, roughly four fifths of them appearing once. Sequenced: PBMCs or T cells enriched from blood (not recorded which). The receptors were gathered from a man in his forties or fifties who had recovered from COVID-19.

The chain's CDR3 is CASSSGAGQPQHF. The CDR3 nucleotides read TGTGCCAGCAGCTCAGGGGCAGGCCAGCCCCAGCATTTT. The rearrangement links TRBV7-9 to TRBJ1-5; possibly TRBD1 for D (6 bases). CDR3 length: 13 residues. V lost 4 bases and J 7 bases, leaving 11 bases between the germline ends. Germline assignment: CDR1 SEHNR and CDR2 FQNEAQ (reference sequence).

This clone was seen a few times. The chain has TRBV5-1 and TRBJ1-5, with TRBD1 identical over 9 bases. The germline V gene has CDR1 SGHRS and CDR2 YFSETQ. The ends lost 4 bases at V and 5 bases at J; junction bases unmatched: 7. There are 15 residues in the CDR3. CDR3 region: CASSIQGAQDQPQHF. The CDR3, as DNA: TGCGCCAGCAGCATACAGGGGGCGCAGGATCAGCCCCAGCATTTT.

This rearrangement joins TRBV4-1 to TRBJ1-6, with 10 bases that match TRBD1. The CDR3 totals 17 residues. Germline assignment: CDR1 MGHRA and CDR2 YSYEKL. V shed 2 bases and J 8 bases; nucleotides not matched to a gene: 9. CDR3 in DNA: TGCGCCAGCAGCCAACTTGGACAGGGGGGATTGGATTCACCCCTCCACTTT. Amino acids: CASSQLGQGGLDSPLHF.

V gene TRBV18 combines with J gene TRBJ2-3, with 11 bases aligning to TRBD2. This CDR3 is built from 15 residues. Trimming at V came to 3 bases and at J to 7 bases, leaving 6 bases not matched to a gene. Looked up from germline, CDR1 is KGHSH and CDR2 is LQKENI. The CDR3 protein is CASSPISGGANTQYF. CDR3 in DNA: TGTGCCAGCTCACCGATTAGCGGGGGGGCGAATACGCAGTATTTT.

The chain links TRBV19 to TRBJ2-7; 10 bases align to TRBD2. Germline V gene data show CDR1 as LNHDA and CDR2 as SQIVND (reference sequence). Germline trimming cut 6 bases from V and 6 bases from J; bases unmatched to any gene: 14. The CDR3 is 16 amino acids. CDR3 in amino acids: CASRDMGLAGAGEQYF. In DNA, the CDR3 is TGTGCCAGTAGAGATATGGGGCTAGCGGGGGCTGGCGAGCAGTACTTC.

J is TRBJ2-5 and V is TRBV7-2; D might be TRBD1 (7 bases). The CDR3 is 16 amino acids. CDR1 is SGHTA and CDR2 is FQGNSA in the germline V gene. Trimming took off 1 base at V and 1 base at J, with 13 bases between the two ends. The CDR3 nucleotides are TGTGCCAGCAGCTTAGGGGCAGGGGGGACCCAAGAGACCCAGTACTTC. It specifies CASSLGAGGTQETQYF. The whole variable domain, remainder taken from reference TRBV7-2 and TRBJ2-5, is GAGVSQSPSNKVTEKGKDVELRCDPISGHTALYWYRQSLGQGLEFLIYFQGNSAPDKSGLPSDRFSAERTGGSVSTLTIQRTQQEDSAVYLCASSLGAGGTQETQYFGPGTRLLVL.

The chain combines TRBV5-4 with TRBJ2-3, with D possibly TRBD2 on 5 matching bases. CDR3 length: 15 amino acids. The V gene's germline CDR1 is SGHNT and CDR2 YYREEE (reference sequence). V lost 1 base, J lost 1 base, and 10 bases lay in between. The CDR3 DNA is TGTGCCAGCAGCTTGAAGGTGGGAGGCACAGATACGCAGTATTTT. This sequence encodes CASSLKVGGTDTQYF.

This chain connects TRBV29-1 to TRBJ2-7; weak D call: TRBD1 (5 bases). CDR3 size: 12 residues. Germline V gene lookup returns CDR1 SQVTM and CDR2 ANQGSEA. V shed 5 bases and J shed 5 bases, with 13 bases lying between them. The CDR3 spells CSVQKTVHEQYF. The CDR3 nucleotides are TGCAGCGTTCAAAAGACAGTGCACGAGCAGTACTTC.

This chain's CDR3 is CASSEGQGADEQFF. The CDR3 DNA reads as TGTGCCAGCAGTGAGGGACAGGGGGCCGATGAGCAGTTCTTC. The chain links TRBV6-1 to TRBJ2-1, with TRBD1 matching over 12 bases. Germline V gene data show CDR1 as MNHNS and CDR2 as SASEGT. V lost 3 bases to trimming and J lost 8 bases; unmatched junction nucleotides: 2. CDR3 length: 14 amino acids.

This clone has only one observation. The CDR3 DNA sequence: TGTGCCAGCAGGGGCAGGGGGCTTACTGGAAACACCATATATTTT. Amino acid sequence: CASRGRGLTGNTIYF. V is TRBV6-5 and J is TRBJ1-3; 8 bases are shared with TRBD1. Germline CDR1 and CDR2: MNHEY and SVGAGI. The CDR3 has 15 amino acids. With V trimmed by 6 bases and J by 2 bases, 6 bases remained unmatched.

The rearrangement uses TRBV18 and TRBJ2-7, with a possible D match to TRBD2 (6 bases). The CDR3 loop spans 15 amino acids. Trimming cost V 2 bases and J 2 bases, with 13 bases left between them. The germline V gene encodes CDR1 KGHSH and CDR2 LQKENI. CDR3 sequence: CASSPGEAGPYEQYF. The CDR3 coding sequence is TGTGCCAGCTCACCAGGGGAGGCAGGCCCCTACGAGCAGTACTTC.

This rearrangement joins TRBV2 to TRBJ1-1, with 9 positions matching TRBD1. Germline CDR1 SNHLY, CDR2 FYNNEI. This CDR3 contains 16 residues. With V trimmed by 6 bases and J by 1 base, 9 bases remained unmatched. CDR3: CASRDRTGVRNTEAFF. Written as DNA, the CDR3 is TGTGCCAGCAGGGACAGGACAGGGGTAAGGAACACTGAAGCTTTCTTT.

The chain couples TRBV7-9 to TRBJ2-1; unclear D gene. CDR3 length equals 14 residues. Deletions cut 2 bases from V and 8 bases from J, with 13 bases between. Germline assignment: CDR1 SEHNR and CDR2 FQNEAQ (reference sequence). This chain's CDR3 is CASSLLSYTDEQFF. CDR3 nucleotides: TGTGCCAGCAGCTTACTTTCCTATACTGATGAGCAGTTCTTC.

This clone showed up just a few times. This chain connects TRBV3-1 (or the pseudogene TRBV3-2) to TRBJ2-2, with a tentative D call TRBD1 (5 bases). The CDR3 is 14 amino acids. CDR1 and CDR2 (germline): LGHDT, YNNKEL (reference sequence). The V end lost 4 bases, the J end lost 4 bases, and 10 bases lay between the germline ends. CDR3 protein: CASSRGVGTGELFF. CDR3 in DNA: TGTGCCAGCAGCCGGGGCGTGGGCACCGGGGAGCTGTTTTTT.

The V and J genes are TRBV2 and TRBJ2-2, with D perhaps TRBD2 (5 bases). This CDR3 is built from 13 residues. V was clipped by 7 bases and J by 5 bases, with 11 bases between them. CDR1 and CDR2 (germline): SNHLY, FYNNEI. The CDR3 sequence: CASNSRETGELFF. CDR3 DNA sequence: TGTGCCAGCAATTCTAGGGAGACCGGGGAGCTGTTTTTT.

The chain employs TRBV18 and TRBJ1-4; TRBD1 is a possible D gene (5 bases). V lost 3 bases and J 0 bases, leaving 11 bases between the germline ends. The CDR3 runs 16 residues. Germline CDR1 KGHSH, CDR2 LQKENI. The CDR3 is CASSPTVTSTNEKLFF. Here the CDR3 DNA reads TGTGCCAGCTCACCGACAGTCACCTCAACTAATGAAAAACTGTTTTTT. Full variable domain (remainder filled in from reference TRBV18 and TRBJ1-4): NAGVMQNPRHLVRRRGQEARLRCSPMKGHSHVYWYRQLPEEGLKFMVYLQKENIIDESGMPKERFSAEFPKEGPSILRIQQVVRGDSAAYFCASSPTVTSTNEKLFFGSGTQLSVL.

This rearrangement joins TRBV4-2 to TRBJ2-6; TRBD1 matches at 9 bases. This CDR3 spans 22 amino acids. The ends lost 3 bases at V and 4 bases at J; junction bases unmatched: 22. Germline values: CDR1 LGHNA, CDR2 YNFKEQ. The CDR3 DNA is TGTGCCAGCAGCCAGGAGTTGACAACCGGGACAGGGTGGTTCCGCGGGGCCAACGTCCTGACTTTC. Translated: CASSQELTTGTGWFRGANVLTF.

The chain carries TRBV15 and TRBJ1-1; D gene uncertain. The ends were cut back, 5 bases at V and 0 bases at J, with 10 bases in the middle. The CDR3 is 14 residues long. CDR1 LNHNV and CDR2 YYDKDF come from the germline V gene (reference sequence). The DNA for the CDR3 is TGTGCCACCAGCGTGCGAACCATGAACACTGAAGCTTTCTTT. Protein sequence: CATSVRTMNTEAFF.

DNA for the CDR3: TGTGCCTGGTCCAAGGGACACCGACTGAACTATGGCTACACCTTC. Translating gives CAWSKGHRLNYGYTF. The V call is TRBV30, the J call TRBJ1-2; possible D gene TRBD1, 6 bases. The V and J ends lost 5 bases and 2 bases respectively, with 18 bases between them. CDR3 length: 15 residues. The germline gives CDR1 GTSNPN, CDR2 SVGIG (reference sequence).

The chain has TRBV7-9 and TRBJ2-1; a weak D match, TRBD2 (5 bases). Germline lookup yields CDR1 SEHNR and CDR2 FQNEAQ (reference sequence). CDR3 size: 13 residues. The germline V and J ends were trimmed by 3 bases and 9 bases, with 12 bases remaining between them. The CDR3: CASSFDTGSEQFF. The CDR3 region has the DNA TGTGCCAGCAGCTTTGATACTGGGAGTGAGCAGTTCTTC.

The V and J genes are TRBV7-2 and TRBJ1-4; TRBD1 agrees at 7 bases. Trimming at V came to 3 bases and at J to 7 bases, leaving 5 bases not matched to a gene. The CDR3 has 14 residues. Per the germline V gene, CDR1 is SGHTA and CDR2 is FQGNSA. The CDR3 DNA sequence: TGTGCCAGCAGCTTCAGGGGGTCGGGTGAAAAACTGTTTTTT. Its translation is CASSFRGSGEKLFF.

This clone has a handful of counts. Other DNA sequences in this specimen translate into the identical CDR3. The V and J genes are TRBV5-6 and TRBJ1-5, with a possible D match to TRBD1 (5 bases). CDR1 SGHDT and CDR2 YYEEEE come from the germline V gene. The CDR3 consists of 14 residues. Trimming left V 4 bases short and J 1 base short, with 9 bases between. CDR3 loop: CASSLAGSNQPQHF. CDR3 in DNA: TGTGCCAGCAGCCTCGCAGGGAGCAATCAGCCCCAGCATTTT.

CDR3 nucleotides: TGTGCCAGCAGCCCGTCGGACAGGCCCTACGAGCAGTACTTC. Encoded protein: CASSPSDRPYEQYF. This chain connects TRBV7-9 to TRBJ2-7, with 7 bases matching TRBD1. CDR1 SEHNR and CDR2 FQNEAQ come from the germline V gene (reference sequence). CDR3 length: 14 residues. J was trimmed by 2 bases and V by 5 bases; bases with no gene match: 6.

The V call is TRBV4-1, the J call TRBJ2-5; 13 positions match TRBD2. The CDR3 has 15 amino acids. V lost 5 bases to trimming and J lost 5 bases; unmatched junction nucleotides: 5. CDR1 and CDR2 from the germline V gene are MGHRA and YSYEKL. The CDR3 DNA follows: TGCGCCAGCAGCGCCCGACTAGCGGGGGGTGAGACCCAGTACTTC. It encodes CASSARLAGGETQYF.

The genes are TRBV18 and TRBJ2-2, with 8 bases that match TRBD1. Per germline, CDR1 KGHSH and CDR2 LQKENI. The V gene end was trimmed by 2 bases and the J gene end by 4 bases; junction bases not matched to a gene: 12. This CDR3 contains 18 residues. CDR3: CASSPIRTGSLGTGELFF. In nucleotides, the CDR3 is TGTGCCAGCTCACCAATTCGGACAGGGAGTTTAGGCACCGGGGAGCTGTTTTTT.

Only a few counts were recorded for this clone. The chain uses TRBV6-1 and TRBJ1-5; 8 nucleotides line up with TRBD1. Per the germline V gene, CDR1 is MNHNS and CDR2 is SASEGT. With 4 bases clipped from V and 3 bases from J, the junction kept 8 bases outside the gene matches. CDR3 length equals 16 residues. This CDR3 reads CASSGGGQAANQPQHF. The CDR3 coding sequence is TGTGCCAGCAGTGGAGGGGGACAGGCGGCCAATCAGCCCCAGCATTTT.

The chain carries TRBV11-2 and TRBJ2-1; possibly TRBD2 for D (6 bases). Per the germline V gene, CDR1 is SGHAT and CDR2 is FQNNGV. The CDR3 runs 14 residues. V was shortened by 2 bases and J by 5 bases, with 10 bases between the two germline ends. In nucleotides, the CDR3 is TGTGCCAGCAGCTTAAGACTAGGGGACAATGAGCAGTTCTTC. Protein product: CASSLRLGDNEQFF.